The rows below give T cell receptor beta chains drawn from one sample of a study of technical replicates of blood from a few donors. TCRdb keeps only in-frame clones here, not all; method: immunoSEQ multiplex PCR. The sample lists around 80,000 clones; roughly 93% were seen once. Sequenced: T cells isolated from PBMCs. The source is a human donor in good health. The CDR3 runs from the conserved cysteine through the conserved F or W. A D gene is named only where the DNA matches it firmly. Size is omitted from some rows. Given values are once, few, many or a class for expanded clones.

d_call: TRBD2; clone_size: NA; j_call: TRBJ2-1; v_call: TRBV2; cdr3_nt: TGTGCCACGAGACTAGCGGGAGAGGTTGAGCAGTTCTTC; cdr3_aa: CATRLAGEVEQFF
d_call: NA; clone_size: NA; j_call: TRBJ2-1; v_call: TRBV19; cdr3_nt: TGTGCCAGTAGTGTGGGAGACAGGTACAATGAGCAGTTCTTC; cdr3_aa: CASSVGDRYNEQFF
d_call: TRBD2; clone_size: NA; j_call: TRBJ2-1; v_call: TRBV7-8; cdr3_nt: TGTGCCAGCAGCCCACTAGCGGGGTCCGATCCTGAGCAGTTCTTC; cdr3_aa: CASSPLAGSDPEQFF
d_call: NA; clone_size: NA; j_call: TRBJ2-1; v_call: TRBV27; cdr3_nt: TGTGCCAGCAGTTTGAGCAATGAGCAGTTCTTC; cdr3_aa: CASSLSNEQFF
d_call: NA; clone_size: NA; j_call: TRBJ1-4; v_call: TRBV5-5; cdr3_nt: TGTGCCAGCAGCCACTATGGGGAAAAACTGTTTTTT; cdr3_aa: CASSHYGEKLFF
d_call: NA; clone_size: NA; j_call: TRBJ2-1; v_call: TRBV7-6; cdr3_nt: TGTGCCAGCAGCACCCGGACATTTTACAATGAGCAGTTCTTC; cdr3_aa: CASSTRTFYNEQFF
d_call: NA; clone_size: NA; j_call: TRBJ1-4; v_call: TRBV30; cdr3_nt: TGTGCCTGGAGCGCCGGGAGTAAGGGCGAAAAACTGTTTTTT; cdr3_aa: CAWSAGSKGEKLFF
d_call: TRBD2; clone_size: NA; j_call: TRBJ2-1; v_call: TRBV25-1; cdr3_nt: TGTGCCAGCAGTGAAAGGGGTAGCGGGAGGCCGGGGCAGTTCTTC; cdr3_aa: CASSERGSGRPGQFF
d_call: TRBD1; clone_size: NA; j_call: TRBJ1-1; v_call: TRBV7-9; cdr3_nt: TGTGCCAGCAGCTTAGGGGCAGGGGGGAACACTGAAGCTTTCTTT; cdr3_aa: CASSLGAGGNTEAFF
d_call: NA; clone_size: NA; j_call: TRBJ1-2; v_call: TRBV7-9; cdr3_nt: TGTGCCAGCAGCTTAGCGGAGACAGCCTATGGCTACACCTTC; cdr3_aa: CASSLAETAYGYTF
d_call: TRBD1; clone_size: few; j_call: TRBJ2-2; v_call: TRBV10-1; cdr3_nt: TGCGCCAGCAGTGATTTTACAGGGGTTACCGGGGAGCTGTTTTTT; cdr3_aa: CASSDFTGVTGELFF
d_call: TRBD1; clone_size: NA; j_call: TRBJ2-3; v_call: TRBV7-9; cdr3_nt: TGTGCCAGCAGCTCCACAGGGGGCGAAACAGATACGCAGTATTTT; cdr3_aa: CASSSTGGETDTQYF
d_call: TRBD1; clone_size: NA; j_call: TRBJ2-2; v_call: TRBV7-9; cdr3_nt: TGTGCCAGCAGCTTGCCTACCTGGGGACAGACGGACGGGGAGCTGTTTTTT; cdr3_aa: CASSLPTWGQTDGELFF
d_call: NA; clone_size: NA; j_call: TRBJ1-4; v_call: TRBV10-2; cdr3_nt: TGCGCCAGCAGTGACTGGGACCGGCGGCGGGGTGAAAAACTGTTTTTT; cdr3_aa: CASSDWDRRRGEKLFF
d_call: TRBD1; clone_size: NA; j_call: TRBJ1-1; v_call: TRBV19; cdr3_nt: TGTGCCAGTAGTAGAGGCCCGGGACAGGGAGGGAACACTGAAGCTTTCTTT; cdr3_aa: CASSRGPGQGGNTEAFF
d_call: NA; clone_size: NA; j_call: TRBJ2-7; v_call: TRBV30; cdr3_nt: TGTGCCTGGAGTGTACTGCACAGCTCCTACGAGCAGTACTTC; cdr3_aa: CAWSVLHSSYEQYF
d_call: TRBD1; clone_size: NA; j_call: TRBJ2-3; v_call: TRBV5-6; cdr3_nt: TGTGCCAGCAGCCTGCGGACAGGGGTAACAGATACGCAGTATTTT; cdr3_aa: CASSLRTGVTDTQYF
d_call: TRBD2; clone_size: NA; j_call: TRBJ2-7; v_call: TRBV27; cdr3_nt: TGTGCCAGCAGTTTAGGACTAGCGGGAACCGAGCAGTACTTC; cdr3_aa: CASSLGLAGTEQYF
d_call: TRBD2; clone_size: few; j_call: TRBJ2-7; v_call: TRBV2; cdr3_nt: TGTGCCAGCAGTGAAGTGGGCGGGGGCTCCTACGAGCAGTACTTC; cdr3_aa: CASSEVGGGSYEQYF
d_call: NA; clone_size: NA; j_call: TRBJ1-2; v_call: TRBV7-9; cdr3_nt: TGTGCCAGCAGCTTAGGTCAGGCCTCTAACTATGGCTACACCTTC; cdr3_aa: CASSLGQASNYGYTF
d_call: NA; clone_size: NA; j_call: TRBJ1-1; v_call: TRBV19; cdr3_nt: TGTGCCAGTAGTATGGGAGGAGGGAACACTGAAGCTTTCTTT; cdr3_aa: CASSMGGGNTEAFF
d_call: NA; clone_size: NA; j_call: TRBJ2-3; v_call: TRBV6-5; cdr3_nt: TGTGCCAGCAGTTTACGGACAATCTACACAGATACGCAGTATTTT; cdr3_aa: CASSLRTIYTDTQYF
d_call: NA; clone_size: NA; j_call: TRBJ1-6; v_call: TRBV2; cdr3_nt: TGTGCCAGCAGGGGGGGTTCTGGCAATAATTCACCCCTCCACTTT; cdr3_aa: CASRGGSGNNSPLHF
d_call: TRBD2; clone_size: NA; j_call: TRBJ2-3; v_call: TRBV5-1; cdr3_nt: TGCGCCAGCAGCTTGTTGGCGGGAGGGCCCTCGACAGATACGCAGTATTTT; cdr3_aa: CASSLLAGGPSTDTQYF
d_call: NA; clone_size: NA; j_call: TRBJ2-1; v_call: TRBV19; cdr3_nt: TGTGCCAGTAGTATCGAGAGTGCAGGGCGCTTCTACAATGAGCAGTTCTTC; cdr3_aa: CASSIESAGRFYNEQFF
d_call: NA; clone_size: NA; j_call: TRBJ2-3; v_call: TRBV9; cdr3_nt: TGTGCCAGCAGCATCACTTCTAGCACAGATACGCAGTATTTT; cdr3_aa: CASSITSSTDTQYF
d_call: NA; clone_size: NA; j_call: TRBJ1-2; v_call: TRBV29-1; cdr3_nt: TGCAGCGTTGAACAGGGGTATGGCTACACCTTC; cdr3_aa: CSVEQGYGYTF
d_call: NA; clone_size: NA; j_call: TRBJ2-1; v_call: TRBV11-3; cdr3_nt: TGTGCCAGCAGTTCGGAGAATGAGCAGTTCTTC; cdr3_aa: CASSSENEQFF
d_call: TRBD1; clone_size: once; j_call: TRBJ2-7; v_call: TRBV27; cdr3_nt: TGTGCCAGCAGTTTGGGACAGGGTGCCTACGAGCAGTACTTC; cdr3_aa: CASSLGQGAYEQYF
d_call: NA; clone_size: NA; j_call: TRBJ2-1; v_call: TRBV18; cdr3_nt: TGTGCCAGCTCACTCCCAACCCTTTCCGGGGAGGTGGCTAGCACGGGTGAGCAGTTCTTC; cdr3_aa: CASSLPTLSGEVASTGEQFF
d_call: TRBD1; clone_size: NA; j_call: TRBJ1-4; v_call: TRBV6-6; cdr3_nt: TGTGCCAGCAGCTCGGACAGGCCTAATGAAAAACTGTTTTTT; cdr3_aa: CASSSDRPNEKLFF
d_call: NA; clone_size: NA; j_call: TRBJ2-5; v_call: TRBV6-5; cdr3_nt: TGTGCCAGCAGCCCCGTGTTCGGGGGACCCAGGACCCAGTACTTC; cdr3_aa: CASSPVFGGPRTQYF
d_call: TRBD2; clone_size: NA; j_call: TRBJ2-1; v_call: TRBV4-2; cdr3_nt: TGTGCCAGCAGCCAAGACGGGCTAGCGGGAGTCGCGTCGTTCTTC; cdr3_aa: CASSQDGLAGVASFF
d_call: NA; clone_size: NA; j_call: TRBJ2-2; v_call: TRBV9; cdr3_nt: TGTGCCAGCAGCGCTAGCGTTTCCGGGGAGCTGTTTTTT; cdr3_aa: CASSASVSGELFF
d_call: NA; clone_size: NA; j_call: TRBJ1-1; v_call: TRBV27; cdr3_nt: TGTGCCAGCAGTTTATCGGGGGAGGGTTCGGGGACTGAAGCTTTCTTT; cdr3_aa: CASSLSGEGSGTEAFF
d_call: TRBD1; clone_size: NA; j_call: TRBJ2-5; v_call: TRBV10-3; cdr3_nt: TGTGCCATCCTTCGCGATAGGGGGCTACAAGAGACCCAGTACTTC; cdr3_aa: CAILRDRGLQETQYF
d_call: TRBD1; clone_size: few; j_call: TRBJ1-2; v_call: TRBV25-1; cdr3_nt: TGTGCCAGCAGTGCCGGACAGGGAGGGGGCTCCTATGGCTACACCTTC; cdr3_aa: CASSAGQGGGSYGYTF
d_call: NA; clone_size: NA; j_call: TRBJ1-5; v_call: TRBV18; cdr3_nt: TGTGCCAGCTCAGACCGGGACACTGGTTTCAGCAATCAGCCCCAGCATTTT; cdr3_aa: CASSDRDTGFSNQPQHF
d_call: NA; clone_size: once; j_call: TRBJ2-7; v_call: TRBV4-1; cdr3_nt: TGCGCCAGCAGCCAAGCCAGGGGCACCTACGAGCAGTACTTC; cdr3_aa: CASSQARGTYEQYF
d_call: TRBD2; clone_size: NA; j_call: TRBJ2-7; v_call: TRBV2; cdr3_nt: TGTGCCAGCAGTGGGGGGGGGAGCCTTTGGGAGCAGTACTTC; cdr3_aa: CASSGGGSLWEQYF
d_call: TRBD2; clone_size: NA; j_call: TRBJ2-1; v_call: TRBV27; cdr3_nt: TGTGCCAGCAGTTTTTCTAGCGGGGGGAACAATGAGCAGTTCTTC; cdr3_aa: CASSFSSGGNNEQFF
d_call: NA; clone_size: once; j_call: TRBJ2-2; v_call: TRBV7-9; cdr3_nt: TGTGCCAGCAGCCTCGGCACCGGGGAGCTGTTTTTT; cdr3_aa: CASSLGTGELFF